The 2 T cell receptor beta chains below all came from one sample that was sequenced in a study of T cells in Graves' hyperthyroidism and ophthalmopathy. What was amplified from RNA transcripts were TCR beta CDR3 regions. The HTBI primer set was used in a first-round RT-PCR of the TCR CDR3. TCRdb called the multiplex PCR reads again in MiXCR, with one record for every CDR3 protein. This repertoire shows approximately 300,000 distinct CDR3 sequences, roughly 19% found once; its top ten account for 35% to 45%. The specimen was blood. Receptor source: a man aged 45-60 years with Graves' ophthalmopathy.

This chain joins TRBV9 and TRBJ2-1; TRBD2 matches at 7 bases. With V trimmed by 6 bases and J by 2 bases, 11 bases remained unmatched. The germline CDR1 and CDR2 sequences are SGDLS and YYNGEE. There are 16 residues in the CDR3. The CDR3 DNA sequence: TGTGCCAGCACCCTTGGGGCTAGCGGAGCCTACAATGAGCAGTTCTTC. Translated: CASTLGASGAYNEQFF.

The J gene is TRBJ2-1, the V gene TRBV24-1; 11 positions agree with TRBD2. Germline CDR1 KGHDR, CDR2 SFDVKD. This CDR3 region has 16 residues. J gave up 9 bases and V 3 bases, and 9 bases lay outside the gene matches. CDR3 nucleotide sequence: TGTGCCACCAGTGATCAATCAACTAGCGGGGGTGGTGAGCAGTTCTTC. Its translation is CATSDQSTSGGGEQFF.